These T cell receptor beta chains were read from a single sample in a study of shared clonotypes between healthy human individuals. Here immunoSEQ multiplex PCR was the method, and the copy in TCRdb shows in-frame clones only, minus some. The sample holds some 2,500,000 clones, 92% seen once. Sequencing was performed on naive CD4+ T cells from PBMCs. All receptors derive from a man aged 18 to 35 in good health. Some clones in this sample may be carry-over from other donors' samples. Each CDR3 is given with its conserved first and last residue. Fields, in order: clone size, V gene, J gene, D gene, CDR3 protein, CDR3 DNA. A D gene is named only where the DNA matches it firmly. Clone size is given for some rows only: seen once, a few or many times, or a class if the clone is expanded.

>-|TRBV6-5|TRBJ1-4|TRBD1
CASSWGQGRTNEKLFF
TGTGCCAGCAGTTGGGGACAGGGGAGGACTAATGAAAAACTGTTTTTT
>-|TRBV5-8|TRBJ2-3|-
CASSLVRTQYF
TGTGCCAGCAGCCTTGTGCGTACGCAGTATTTT
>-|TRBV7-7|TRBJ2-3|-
CASSSDHTDTQYF
TGTGCCAGCAGCTCCGACCACACAGATACGCAGTATTTT
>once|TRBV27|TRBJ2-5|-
CASSLGPPETQYF
TGTGCCAGCAGTTTGGGGCCCCCGGAGACCCAGTACTTC
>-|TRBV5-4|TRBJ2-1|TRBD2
CASSSGTSGIYNEQFF
TGTGCCAGCAGCTCAGGAACTAGCGGCATTTACAATGAGCAGTTCTTC
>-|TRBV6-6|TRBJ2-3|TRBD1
CASSYPTGEIDTQYF
TGTGCCAGCAGTTACCCGACAGGGGAGATAGATACGCAGTATTTT
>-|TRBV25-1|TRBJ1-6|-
CASSDRDVRNSPLHF
TGTGCCAGCAGTGATCGGGACGTTAGAAATTCACCCCTCCACTTT
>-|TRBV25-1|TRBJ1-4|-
CASSPTRTNEKLFF
TGTGCCAGCAGTCCGACACGGACTAATGAAAAACTGTTTTTT
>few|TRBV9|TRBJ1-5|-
CASSARDSNQPQHF
TGTGCCAGCAGCGCGCGGGACAGCAATCAGCCCCAGCATTTT
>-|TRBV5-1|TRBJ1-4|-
CASSAVQGIGEKLFF
TGCGCCAGCAGCGCCGTCCAGGGGATAGGTGAAAAACTGTTTTTT
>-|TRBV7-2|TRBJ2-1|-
CASSLVGLGYNEQFF
TGTGCCAGCAGCTTAGTGGGGCTGGGGTACAATGAGCAGTTCTTC
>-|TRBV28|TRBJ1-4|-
CASRTQGKGGEKLFF
TGTGCCAGCAGGACTCAGGGGAAGGGCGGTGAAAAACTGTTTTTT
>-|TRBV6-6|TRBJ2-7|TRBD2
CASRSYGRGYEQYF
TGTGCCAGCAGGTCCTACGGGAGGGGCTACGAGCAGTACTTC
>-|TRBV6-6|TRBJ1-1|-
CASSYSIPTGTEAFF
TGTGCCAGCAGTTACTCGATTCCCACGGGCACTGAAGCTTTCTTT
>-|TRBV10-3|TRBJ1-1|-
CAISGRGNTEAFF
TGTGCCATCAGTGGTCGAGGGAACACTGAAGCTTTCTTT
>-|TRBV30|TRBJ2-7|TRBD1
CAWGGQDYEQYF
TGTGCCTGGGGGGGACAGGACTACGAGCAGTACTTC
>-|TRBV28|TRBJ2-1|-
CASSLAEGEQFF
TGTGCCAGCAGTTTGGCCGAAGGTGAGCAGTTCTTC
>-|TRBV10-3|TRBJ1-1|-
CAIRATGLMNTEAFF
TGTGCCATCAGGGCCACGGGACTTATGAACACTGAAGCTTTCTTT
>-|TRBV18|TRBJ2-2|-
CASSPQRQNTGELFF
TGTGCCAGCTCACCACAGAGACAGAACACCGGGGAGCTGTTTTTT
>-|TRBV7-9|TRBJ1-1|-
CASSLIGVNTEAFF
TGTGCCAGCAGCTTAATTGGGGTGAACACTGAAGCTTTCTTT
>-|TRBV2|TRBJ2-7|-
CASSKDRGLTPYEQYF
TGTGCCAGCAGTAAGGATCGGGGCCTAACCCCCTACGAGCAGTACTTC
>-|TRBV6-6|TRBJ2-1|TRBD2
CASSYRGSGRNEQFF
TGTGCCAGCAGCTATCGAGGTAGCGGGAGGAATGAGCAGTTCTTC
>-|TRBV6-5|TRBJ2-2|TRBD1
CASSYRGLTGELFF
TGTGCCAGCAGTTACAGGGGGCTAACCGGGGAGCTGTTTTTT
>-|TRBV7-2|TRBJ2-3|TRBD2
CASSSGLAGWRSYTDTQYF
TGTGCCAGCAGCTCAGGACTAGCGGGCTGGCGCTCTTACACAGATACGCAGTATTTT
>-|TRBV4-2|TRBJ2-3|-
CASSQPGADTQYF
TGTGCCAGCAGCCAACCCGGGGCAGATACGCAGTATTTT
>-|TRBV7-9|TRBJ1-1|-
CASSFTDGTEAFF
TGTGCCAGCAGCTTCACAGACGGCACTGAAGCTTTCTTT
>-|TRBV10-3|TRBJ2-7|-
CAISDPWVSSSYEQYF
TGTGCCATCAGTGACCCCTGGGTTTCGAGCTCCTACGAGCAGTACTTC
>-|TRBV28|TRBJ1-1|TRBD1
CASSQRGLFAFF
TGTGCCAGCAGTCAAAGGGGGCTCTTTGCTTTCTTT
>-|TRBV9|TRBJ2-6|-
CASSGGLALTF
TGTGCCAGCAGCGGAGGACTTGCCCTGACTTTC
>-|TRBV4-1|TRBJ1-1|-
CASSQRGLNTEAFF
TGCGCCAGCAGCCAACGCGGATTGAACACTGAAGCTTTCTTT
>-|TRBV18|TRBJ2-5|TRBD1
CASSRSLDRVGETQYF
TGTGCCAGCTCACGATCCCTAGACAGGGTTGGTGAGACCCAGTACTTC
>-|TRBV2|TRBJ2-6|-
CASSLSGANVLTF
TGTGCCAGCAGCCTCTCTGGGGCCAACGTCCTGACTTTC
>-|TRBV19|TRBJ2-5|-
CASTQGGWAETQYF
TGTGCCAGTACCCAAGGGGGTTGGGCAGAGACCCAGTACTTC
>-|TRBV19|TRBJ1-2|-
CASSISEVAGYTF
TGTGCCAGTAGTATTTCGGAGGTTGCAGGCTACACCTTC
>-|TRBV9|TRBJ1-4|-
CASSVDTGGNEKLFF
TGTGCCAGCAGCGTAGATACAGGAGGTAATGAAAAACTGTTTTTT
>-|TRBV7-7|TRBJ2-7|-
CASSLGPQIKCSYEQYF
TGTGCCAGCAGCTTAGGTCCCCAAATAAAATGCTCCTACGAGCAGTACTTC
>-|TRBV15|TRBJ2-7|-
CATSRPPGGQAYEQYF
TGTGCCACCAGCAGACCCCCGGGGGGACAGGCCTACGAGCAGTACTTC
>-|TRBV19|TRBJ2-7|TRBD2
CASSETSRPYEQYF
TGTGCCAGTAGTGAGACTAGCCGACCCTACGAGCAGTACTTC
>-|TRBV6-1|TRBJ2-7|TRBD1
CASSVDRGYEQYF
TGTGCCAGCAGCGTGGACAGGGGGTACGAGCAGTACTTC
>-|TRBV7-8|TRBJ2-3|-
CASSTTASTDTQYF
TGTGCCAGCAGCACAACAGCTAGCACAGATACGCAGTATTTT
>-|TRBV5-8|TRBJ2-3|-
CASSLVVSTDTQYF
TGTGCCAGCAGCTTGGTGGTCAGCACAGATACGCAGTATTTT
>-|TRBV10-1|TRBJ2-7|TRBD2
CASSEVGGGYEQYF
TGCGCCAGCAGTGAGGTGGGGGGGGGCTACGAGCAGTACTTC
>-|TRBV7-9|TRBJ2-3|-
CASSLGGRADTQYF
TGTGCCAGCAGCTTAGGGGGAAGGGCAGATACGCAGTATTTT
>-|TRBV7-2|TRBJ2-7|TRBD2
CASSLGASGRIEQYF
TGTGCCAGCAGCTTAGGGGCTAGCGGGAGAATCGAGCAGTACTTC
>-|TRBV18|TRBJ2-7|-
CASSPLSDSSYEQYF
TGTGCCAGCTCACCATTATCGGACTCCTCCTACGAGCAGTACTTC
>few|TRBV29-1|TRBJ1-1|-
CSAKDTDTEAFF
TGCAGCGCCAAGGACACGGACACTGAAGCTTTCTTT
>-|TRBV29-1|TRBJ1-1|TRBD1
CSVFRGGDTEAFF
TGCAGCGTTTTCAGGGGGGGAGACACTGAAGCTTTCTTT
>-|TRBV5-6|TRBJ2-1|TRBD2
CASSLVAGAREQFF
TGTGCCAGCAGCTTGGTAGCGGGAGCACGTGAGCAGTTCTTC
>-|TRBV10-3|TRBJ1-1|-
CAISESQAIWGRNTEAFF
TGTGCCATCAGTGAGTCGCAGGCTATTTGGGGCAGGAACACTGAAGCTTTCTTT
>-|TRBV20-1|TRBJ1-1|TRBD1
CSASLQGKAFF
TGCAGTGCTAGCCTACAGGGGAAAGCTTTCTTT
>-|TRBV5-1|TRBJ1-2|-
CASRLQGPYTF
TGCGCCAGCAGATTACAGGGCCCGTACACCTTC
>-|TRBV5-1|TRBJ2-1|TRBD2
CASSSLAGSANEQFF
TGCGCCAGCAGCTCACTAGCGGGATCCGCTAATGAGCAGTTCTTC
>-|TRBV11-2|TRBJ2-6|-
CASSLSGANVLTF
TGTGCCAGCAGCTTGAGTGGGGCCAACGTCCTGACTTTC
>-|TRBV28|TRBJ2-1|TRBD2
CASSRLAGGRNEQFF
TGTGCCAGCAGCCGACTAGCGGGAGGCAGGAATGAGCAGTTCTTC
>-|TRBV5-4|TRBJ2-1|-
CASSLPSGNEQFF
TGTGCCAGCAGCTTGCCGTCGGGCAATGAGCAGTTCTTC
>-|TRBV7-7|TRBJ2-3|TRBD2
CASSLVSGSSTDTQYF
TGTGCCAGCAGCTTAGTTAGCGGGAGTAGCACAGATACGCAGTATTTT